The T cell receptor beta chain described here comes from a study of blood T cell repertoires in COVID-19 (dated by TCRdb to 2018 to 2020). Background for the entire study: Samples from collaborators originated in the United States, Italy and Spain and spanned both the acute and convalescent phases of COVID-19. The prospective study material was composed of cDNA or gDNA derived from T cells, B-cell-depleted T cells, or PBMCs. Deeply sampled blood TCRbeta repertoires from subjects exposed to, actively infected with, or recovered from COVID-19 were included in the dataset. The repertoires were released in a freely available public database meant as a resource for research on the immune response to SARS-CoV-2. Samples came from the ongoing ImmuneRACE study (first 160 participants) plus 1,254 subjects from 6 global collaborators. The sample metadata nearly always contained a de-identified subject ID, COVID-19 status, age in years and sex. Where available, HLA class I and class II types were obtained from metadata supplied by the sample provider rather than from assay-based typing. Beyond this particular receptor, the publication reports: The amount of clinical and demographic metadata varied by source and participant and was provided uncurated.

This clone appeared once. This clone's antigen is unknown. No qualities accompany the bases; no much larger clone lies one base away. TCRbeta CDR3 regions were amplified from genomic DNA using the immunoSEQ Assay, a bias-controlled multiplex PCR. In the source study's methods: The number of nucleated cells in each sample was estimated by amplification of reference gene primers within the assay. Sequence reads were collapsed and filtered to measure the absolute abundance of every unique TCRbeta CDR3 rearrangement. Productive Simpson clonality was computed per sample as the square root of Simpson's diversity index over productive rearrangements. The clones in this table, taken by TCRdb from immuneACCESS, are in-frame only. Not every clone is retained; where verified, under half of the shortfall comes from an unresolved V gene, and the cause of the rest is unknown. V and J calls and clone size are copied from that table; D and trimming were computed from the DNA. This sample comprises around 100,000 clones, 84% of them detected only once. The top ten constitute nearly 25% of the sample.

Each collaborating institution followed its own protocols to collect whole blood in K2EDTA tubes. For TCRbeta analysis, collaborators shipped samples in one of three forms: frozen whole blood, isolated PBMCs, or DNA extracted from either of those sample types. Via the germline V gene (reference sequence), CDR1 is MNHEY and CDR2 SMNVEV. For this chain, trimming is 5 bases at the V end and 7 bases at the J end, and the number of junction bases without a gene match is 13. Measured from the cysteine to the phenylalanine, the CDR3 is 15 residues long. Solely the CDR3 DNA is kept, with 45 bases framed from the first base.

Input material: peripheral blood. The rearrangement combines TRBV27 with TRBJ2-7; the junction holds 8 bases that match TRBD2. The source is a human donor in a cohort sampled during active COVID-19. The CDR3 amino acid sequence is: CASSELLAAEGEQYF. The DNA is TGTGCCAGCAGTGAATTACTAGCGGCAGAGGGGGAGCAGTACTTC.